This T cell receptor (beta chain) was observed in a study of T cell repertoires in cytomegalovirus infection. TCRdb independently ran MiXCR on the reads; one entry per CDR3 protein. The sample holds approximately 310,000 distinct CDR3 sequences, about 25% seen once. V lost 9 bases and J 4 bases, leaving 16 bases between the germline ends. This CDR3 is built from 14 residues. Germline V gives CDR1 MNHNS, CDR2 SASEGT. Study-wide results and caveats: There were carriers of CMV plus the relevant HLA, and cumulative public TCR beta family frequency identified them. CMV-specific TCR beta clonotypes restricted by HLA-C dominated the ex vivo response.

Regarding this clonotype: As yet, its antigen is unknown. A much bigger clone sits one base away, suggesting this may be a read error.

The source is a human donor in good health (CMV status not recorded). Some clones in this sample may be carry-over from other donors' samples. Sample: cultured PBMCs, taken from culture after CMV antigen stimulation. This chain joins TRBV6-1 and TRBJ2-1; tentatively, D is TRBD1 (6 bases). The CDR3 DNA sequence: TGTGCCAGATCCTTTAGCAGGGGATACAATGAGCAGTTCTTC. This translates into CARSFSRGYNEQFF.